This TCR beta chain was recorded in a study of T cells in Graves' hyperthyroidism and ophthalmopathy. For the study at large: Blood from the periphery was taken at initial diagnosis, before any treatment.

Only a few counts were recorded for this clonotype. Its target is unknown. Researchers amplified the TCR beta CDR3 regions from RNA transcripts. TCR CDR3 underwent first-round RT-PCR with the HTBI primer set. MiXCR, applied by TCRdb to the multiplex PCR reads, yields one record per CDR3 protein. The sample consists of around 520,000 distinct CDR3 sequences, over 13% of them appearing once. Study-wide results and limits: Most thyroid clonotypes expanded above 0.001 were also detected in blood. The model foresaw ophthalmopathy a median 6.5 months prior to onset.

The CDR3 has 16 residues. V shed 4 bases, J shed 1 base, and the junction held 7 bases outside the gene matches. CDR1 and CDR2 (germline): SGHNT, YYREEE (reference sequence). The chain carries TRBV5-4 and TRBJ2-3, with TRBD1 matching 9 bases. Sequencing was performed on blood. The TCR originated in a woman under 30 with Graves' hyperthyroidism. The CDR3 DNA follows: TGTGCCAGCAGCGCTCGACAGGGGGGGGGCACAGATACGCAGTATTTT. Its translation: CASSARQGGGTDTQYF.